This T cell receptor (beta chain) derives from a study of blood T cells in healthy people across ages. Study-wide points: Naive CD4+ cell counts and diversity both ran higher in long-lived than in aged donors. One million T cells yielded diversity estimates that were considered underestimates.

Next came a second PCR, run for about 7 to 12 cycles, which used a sample-barcoded 5' primer along with a J-beta primer mix. Researchers report that a template-switch adaptor with 12 random nucleotides tagged each cDNA molecule. Individual samples furnished no less than 2.5 million CDR3-containing paired-end reads apiece. One entry per CDR3 protein results from TCRdb running MiXCR on the 5' RACE reads. The data show 800,000 to 950,000 distinct CDR3 sequences, around 36% seen once. Ten or more counts support this clonotype. As yet, its antigen is unknown. The CDR3 contains 15 residues. Unmatched junction bases numbered 0, after V lost 2 bases and J lost 0 bases. Germline lookup yields CDR1 MNHEY and CDR2 SVGAGI.

The sample comprised blood. The TCR originated in a man aged 18 to 29 in good health. V is TRBV6-5 and J is TRBJ2-3, with TRBD2 matching over 9 bases. This chain's CDR3 is CASSYAGGSTDTQYF. CDR3 nucleotide sequence: TGTGCCAGCAGTTACGCGGGGGGGAGCACAGATACGCAGTATTTT.